These 22 T cell receptor beta chains came from one sample sequenced in a study of molecular identifiers for immune sequencing clone quantification. TCRdb redid the calling of the PCR reads with MiXCR, one entry per CDR3 protein. The sample lists more than 450,000 distinct CDR3 sequences; roughly a fifth were seen once. Sequencing was done on a sample of naive CD8+ T cells from blood, with Jurkat cell RNA spiked in. Subset of the sample: FACS-sorted CD8+CD4-CCR7+CD45RA+ naive T cells. These receptors came from a human donor in good health. Some libraries in this study had Jurkat cell RNA spiked in.

The chain couples TRBV5-6 to TRBJ2-7, with D perhaps matching TRBD2 (6 bases). CDR1 is SGHDT and CDR2 is YYEEEE in the germline V gene. This CDR3 is 15 amino acids long. V dropped 1 base and J dropped 2 bases, with 13 bases sitting between them. CDR3 in DNA: TGTGCCAGCAGCTTGTGGGGGAGGCAACCCTACGAGCAGTACTTC. Residues: CASSLWGRQPYEQYF.

This clonotype came up many times. CDR3 sequence reads: CASSHMNTGELFF. CDR3 DNA: TGTGCCAGCAGCCACATGAACACCGGGGAGCTGTTTTTT. The V gene is TRBV3-1, the J gene TRBJ2-2, with D hard to call. V was cut by 3 bases and J by 1 base, with 3 bases left in between. CDR3 length equals 13 residues. Germline V gene lookup returns CDR1 LGHDT and CDR2 YNNKEL (reference sequence).

About this clonotype itself: This may arise from a read error, as a much more abundant clone is one base away. The gene calls are TRBV5-6 and TRBJ1-2; D gene unclear. The CDR3 is made up of 14 amino acids. V was cut by 7 bases and J by 0 bases, with 13 bases left in between. Germline CDR1 and CDR2: SGHDT and YYEEEE. This chain's CDR3 is CASGPGVTNYGYTF. The CDR3 bases are TGTGCCAGCGGTCCCGGAGTGACTAACTATGGCTACACCTTC.

The J gene is TRBJ2-7, the V gene TRBV4-1; D may be TRBD2 (5 bases). V was clipped by 4 bases and J by 5 bases, with 15 bases between them. This CDR3 spans 14 amino acids. Germline CDR1 reads MGHRA; CDR2 reads YSYEKL. The chain's CDR3 is CASSPLTGFHEQYF. The CDR3 DNA follows: TGCGCCAGCAGCCCTCTGACGGGGTTTCACGAGCAGTACTTC.

This clonotype was picked up many times. The V and J genes are TRBV27 and TRBJ2-7; 11 positions agree with TRBD2. CDR1 is MNHEY, CDR2 SMNVEV, per germline (reference sequence). J was trimmed by 2 bases and V by 7 bases; bases with no gene match: 7. The CDR3 is 15 amino acids. The CDR3 bases are TGTGCCAGCACCCCGATAGCGGGAGGGCCCTACGAGCAGTACTTC. Translation: CASTPIAGGPYEQYF.

This clonotype was picked up many times. V and J are TRBV5-6 and TRBJ2-5, with 9 bases aligning to TRBD1. The ends lost 4 bases at V and 3 bases at J; junction bases unmatched: 4. This CDR3 region has 14 residues. Germline V gene lookup returns CDR1 SGHDT and CDR2 YYEEEE. The chain's CDR3 is CASSETGGEETQYF. The CDR3, as DNA: TGTGCCAGCAGCGAGACAGGGGGAGAAGAGACCCAGTACTTC.

With regard to this clonotype: A much larger clone differs by one base, so this may be a read error. This chain connects TRBV5-5 to TRBJ1-1; unclear D gene. This CDR3 comprises 15 residues. From germline, CDR1 is SGHKS and CDR2 YYEKEE (reference sequence). CDR3 sequence reads: CASSLSGPGNTEALF. CDR3 DNA: TGTGCCAGCAGCTTGTCAGGCCCGGGAAACACTGAAGCTCTCTTT. Supplemented by reference TRBV5-5 and TRBJ1-1, the full variable domain reads DAGVTQSPTHLIKTRGQQVTLRCSPISGHKSVSWYQQVLGQGPQFIFQYYEKEERGRGNFPDRFSARQFPNYSSELNVNALLLGDSALYLCASSLSGPGNTEALFGQGTRLTVV.

As concerns this clonotype: The junction and the germline gene differ at one end; a read error may be behind it. This chain joins TRBV5-6 and TRBJ2-7, with a weak D call TRBD1 (5 bases). CDR1 SGHDT and CDR2 YYEEEE come from the germline V gene. This CDR3 region has 14 residues. CDR3 in amino acids: CASSSSGKGVERYF. CDR3 nucleotide sequence: TGTGCCAGCAGCTCGTCAGGGAAAGGGGTCGAGCGGTACTTC. Using reference TRBV5-6 and TRBJ2-7 for the parts outside the CDR3, the full variable domain is DAGVTQSPTHLIKTRGQQVTLRCSPKSGHDTVSWYQQALGQGPQFIFQYYEEEERQRGNFPDRFSGHQFPNYSSELNVNALLLGDSALYLCASSSSGKGVERYFGPGTRLTVT.

In this sample, this clonotype turned up many times. This chain connects TRBV7-9 to TRBJ2-6; D is unclear. CDR1 is SEHNR, CDR2 FQNEAQ, per germline (reference sequence). This CDR3 has 16 amino acids. V was trimmed by 4 bases and J by 1 base, leaving 11 bases between them. CDR3 in amino acids: CASSWAQLSGANVLTF. The CDR3 nucleotides read TGTGCCAGCAGCTGGGCCCAATTGTCTGGGGCCAACGTCCTGACTTTC. Full variable domain (outside the CDR3, taken from reference TRBV7-9 and TRBJ2-6): DTGVSQNPRHKITKRGQNVTFRCDPISEHNRLYWYRQTLGQGPEFLTYFQNEAQLEKSRLLSDRFSAERPKGSFSTLEIQRTEQGDSAMYLCASSWAQLSGANVLTFGAGSRLTVL.

This clonotype was seen many times. This sequence joins TRBV13 and TRBJ1-2; 10 bases are shared with TRBD1. The V segment lost 2 bases and the J segment 3 bases; nucleotides outside the gene matches: 12. The CDR3 is 18 amino acids. CDR1 PRHDT and CDR2 FYEKMQ come from the germline V gene (reference sequence). The CDR3 spells CASSLKGQGPQNDYGYTF. CDR3 nucleotides: TGTGCCAGCAGCTTAAAGGGACAGGGGCCCCAAAACGACTATGGCTACACCTTC.

This clonotype was seen a few times. The V call is TRBV28, the J call TRBJ1-3; D may be TRBD1 (6 bases). Germline CDR1 reads MDHEN; CDR2 reads SYDVKM. There are 16 residues in the CDR3. The V end was cut by 3 bases, the J end by 0 bases, with 12 bases between. DNA of the CDR3: TGTGCCAGCAGTTTTCGGGACAAACTCTCTGGAAACACCATATATTTT. Protein: CASSFRDKLSGNTIYF.

As regards this clonotype: Germline is not matched at one junction end, which may reflect a read error. This chain links TRBV7-8 with TRBJ1-1; the match to TRBD1 covers 9 bases. The germline V gene has CDR1 SGHVS and CDR2 FQNEAQ. The CDR3 contains 17 residues. The CDR3 loop reads CTSSFETGGQWNTEAFF. Here the CDR3 DNA reads TGTACCAGCAGCTTTGAGACAGGGGGGCAGTGGAACACTGAAGCTTTCTTT.

The rearrangement links TRBV30 to TRBJ2-1; D is perhaps TRBD1 (6 bases). The CDR3 contains 15 residues. Germline CDR1 is GTSNPN and CDR2 is SVGIG (reference sequence). Between the trimmed V and J ends, which lost 8 bases and 7 bases, there was a span of 24 bases. The CDR3: CARHHAGESGNEQFF. The CDR3 nucleotides are TGTGCCCGACACCACGCAGGGGAGTCTGGAAATGAGCAGTTCTTC.

The chain recombines TRBV7-3 with TRBJ2-3; TRBD2 might be the D (5 bases). Germline V gene lookup returns CDR1 SGHTA and CDR2 FQGTGA. V lost 3 bases and J 4 bases, leaving 14 bases between the germline ends. The CDR3 totals 15 residues. The CDR3 DNA follows: TGTGCCAGCAGCTTTGGAGCGACGAGGGCAGATACGCAGTATTTT. It is translated as CASSFGATRADTQYF. The full variable domain, completed using reference TRBV7-3 and TRBJ2-3, is GAGVSQTPSNKVTEKGKYVELRCDPISGHTALYWYRQSLGQGPEFLIYFQGTGAADDSGLPNDRFFAVRPEGSVSTLKIQRTERGDSAVYLCASSFGATRADTQYFGPGTRLTVL.

This clonotype turned up a few times. J is TRBJ2-5 and V is TRBV4-3; no clear D. Germline CDR1 reads LGHNA; CDR2 reads YSLEER. The V and J ends lost 0 bases and 5 bases respectively, with 22 bases between them. The CDR3 spans 18 residues. The CDR3 reads CASSQDSPWVWSAETQYF. Here the CDR3 DNA reads TGCGCCAGCAGCCAAGACTCCCCATGGGTCTGGTCGGCGGAGACCCAGTACTTC.

This clonotype has ten or more counts. For the CDR3, the DNA is TGTGCCAGCAGCTCCCGGGACAGTGATATTTATACGCAGTATTTT. Amino acid sequence: CASSSRDSDIYTQYF. J is TRBJ2-3 and V is TRBV7-9, with 7 bases matching TRBD1. The CDR3 contains 15 residues. V dropped 4 bases and J dropped 7; count of bases not matched to a gene: 11. CDR1 and CDR2 (germline): SEHNR, FQNEAQ (reference sequence).

This clonotype was counted only a few times. The chain has TRBV20-1 and TRBJ2-7; D may be TRBD2 (5 bases). This CDR3 contains 15 residues. Germline-derived CDR1 and CDR2 are DFQATT and SNEGSKA (reference sequence). V was cut by 0 bases and J by 0 bases, with 12 bases left in between. The CDR3: CSARDGEGSSYEQYF. CDR3 in DNA: TGCAGTGCTAGAGATGGAGAGGGTAGCTCCTACGAGCAGTACTTC.

Remarks on this clonotype: This may be a read error: a much more frequent sequence differs by one nucleotide. The chain recombines TRBV7-6 with TRBJ2-2; D is tentatively TRBD1 or TRBD2 (5 bases each). This CDR3 region has 16 residues. Germline V gives CDR1 SGHVS, CDR2 FNYEAQ. CDR3 bases: TGTGCCAGCGGCTTTCCCGGGACCCTGAACACCGGGGAGCTGTTTTTT. Its protein product is CASGFPGTLNTGELFF. Based on the CDR3 plus reference TRBV7-6 and TRBJ2-2, the full variable domain is GAGVSQSPRYKVTKRGQDVALRCDPISGHVSLYWYRQALGQGPEFLTYFNYEAQQDKSGLPNDRFSAERPEGSISTLTIQRTEQRDSAMYRCASGFPGTLNTGELFFGEGSRLTVL.

The V call is TRBV18, the J call TRBJ1-2; 9 bases map to TRBD1. J lost 4 bases, V lost 6 bases, and 12 bases had no gene match. The length of the CDR3 is 16 residues. Germline CDR1 reads KGHSH; CDR2 reads LQKENI. CDR3 residues: CASSPSPGQGFYGYTF. The CDR3 DNA sequence: TGTGCCAGCTCCCCAAGTCCGGGACAGGGTTTCTATGGCTACACCTTC.

Concerning this clonotype itself: A much larger clone differs by one base, so this may be a read error. J is TRBJ1-2 and V is TRBV4-1, with a weak D call TRBD1 (5 bases). The CDR3 spans 17 residues. The V end lost 0 bases, the J end lost 1 base, and 15 bases lay between the germline ends. Germline V gives CDR1 MGHRA, CDR2 YSYEKL. For the CDR3, the DNA is TGCGCCAGCAGCCAAGAGTTTGACAGACCGCTTAACTATGGCTACACCTTC. Amino acid sequence: CASSQEFDRPLNYGYTF.

The sample holds many counts of this clonotype. The chain links TRBV20-1 to TRBJ1-1; tentative D call: TRBD1 (5 bases). CDR1 DFQATT and CDR2 SNEGSKA come from the germline V gene (reference sequence). The CDR3 extends over 14 amino acids. Trimming shortened V by 0 bases and J by 0 bases, and 8 bases separated the two germline ends. The CDR3, as DNA: TGCAGTGCTAGAGAGGGGCCCCTGAACACTGAAGCTTTCTTT. Protein: CSAREGPLNTEAFF.

The V call is TRBV6-2 or TRBV6-3, the J call TRBJ2-3, with 12 positions matching TRBD2. The V segment lost 6 bases and the J segment 2 bases; nucleotides outside the gene matches: 12. Per germline, CDR1 MNHEY and CDR2 SVGEGT. The CDR3 is 18 amino acids. CDR3: CASSQQRLAGEHTDTQYF. The CDR3 nucleotides are TGTGCCAGCAGCCAACAGAGACTAGCGGGAGAACACACAGATACGCAGTATTTT.